This T cell receptor beta chain is drawn from a study of T cells in Graves' hyperthyroidism and ophthalmopathy. Overall study findings and caveats: Most thyroid clonotypes expanded above 0.001 were also detected in blood.

TCR beta CDR3 region amplification was performed from RNA transcripts. The TCR CDR3 first-round RT-PCR relied on the HTBI primer set. One entry per CDR3 protein results from TCRdb running MiXCR on the multiplex PCR reads. The sample records 400,000 to 550,000 distinct CDR3 sequences, 13% to 15% being singletons. The CDR3 covers 17 residues. Trimming at V came to 5 bases and at J to 0 bases, leaving 8 bases not matched to a gene. Germline V CDR1 and CDR2: MNHEY, SMNVEV (reference sequence). Exclusion criteria comprised uncontrolled infection, other autoimmune disease, pregnancy or lactation. This clonotype was detected many times. The target antigen is unknown.

The sample taken for sequencing was blood. V usage is TRBV27 and J usage is TRBJ2-2, with 8 positions matching TRBD1. The origin of this receptor is a woman in her late teens or twenties with Graves' hyperthyroidism. The CDR3 sequence is CASSPKGQAANTGELFF. The CDR3 nucleotides are TGTGCCAGCAGTCCTAAGGGACAGGCGGCGAACACCGGGGAGCTGTTTTTT.